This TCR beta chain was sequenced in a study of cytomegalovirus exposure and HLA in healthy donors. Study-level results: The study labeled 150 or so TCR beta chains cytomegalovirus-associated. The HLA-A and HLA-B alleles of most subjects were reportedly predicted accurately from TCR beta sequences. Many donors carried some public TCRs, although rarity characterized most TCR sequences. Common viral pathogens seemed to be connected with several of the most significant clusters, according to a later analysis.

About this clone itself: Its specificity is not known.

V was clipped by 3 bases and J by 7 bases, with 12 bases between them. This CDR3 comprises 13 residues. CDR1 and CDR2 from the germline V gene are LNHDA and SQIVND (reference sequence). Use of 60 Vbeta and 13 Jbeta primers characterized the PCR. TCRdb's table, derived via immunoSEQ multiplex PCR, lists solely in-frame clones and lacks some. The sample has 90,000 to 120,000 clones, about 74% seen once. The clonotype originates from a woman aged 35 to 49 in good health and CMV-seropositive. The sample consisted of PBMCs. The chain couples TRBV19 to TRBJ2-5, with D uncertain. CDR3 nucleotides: TGTGCCAGTAGTATGGGCCCTTTCATGACCCAGTACTTC. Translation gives CASSMGPFMTQYF.